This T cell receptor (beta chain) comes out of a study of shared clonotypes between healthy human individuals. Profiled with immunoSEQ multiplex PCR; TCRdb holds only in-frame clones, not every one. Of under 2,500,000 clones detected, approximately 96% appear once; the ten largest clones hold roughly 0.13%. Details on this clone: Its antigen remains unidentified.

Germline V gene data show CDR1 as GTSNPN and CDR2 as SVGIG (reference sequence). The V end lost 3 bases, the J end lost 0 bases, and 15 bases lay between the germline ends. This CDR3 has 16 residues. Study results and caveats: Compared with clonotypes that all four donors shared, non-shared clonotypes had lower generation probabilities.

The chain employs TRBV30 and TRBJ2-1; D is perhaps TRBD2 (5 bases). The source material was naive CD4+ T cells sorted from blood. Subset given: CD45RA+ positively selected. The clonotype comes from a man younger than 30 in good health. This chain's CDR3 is CAWRIAGRSSYNEQFF. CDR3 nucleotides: TGTGCCTGGAGGATTGCGGGCCGAAGCTCCTACAATGAGCAGTTCTTC.